The entry below gives a single T cell receptor beta chain sequence along with its context. Base qualities are not at hand, and no much larger clone is one base apart. This specimen comes from a study of Japanese encephalitis immunity and Zika vaccine responses (dated by TCRdb to about 2021). At the level of the whole study: Included participants received three 5.0 ug doses of alum-adjuvanted ZPIV at weeks 0, 4 and 28. ZIKV peptides were 15-mers overlapping by 11 residues, selected for NetMHCpan/NetMHCII-predicted epitopes with affinity below 50 nM. The study examined whether earlier vaccination against Japanese encephalitis virus (JEV) or yellow fever virus (YFV) influenced CD4 T cell responses to the Zika vaccine. TCR repertoires were also analyzed from three flavivirus-naive individuals at weeks 2, 6 and 52 after starting ZPIV vaccination. For stimulations, either ZIKV structural-protein peptide pools divided into flavivirus-conserved and non-conserved sets or JEV or YFV peptides matching the pre-vaccination were used. One dose of YFV vaccine (YF-VAX) was administered before ZPIV to eleven to twelve participants, and fewer than 10 participants were flavivirus-naive. A two-dose regimen of JEV vaccine (IXIARO), with doses given 28 days apart, was administered to around 12 participants two to three months before the first ZPIV dose. Six or seven representative participants from each pre-vaccination group were selected for TCR sequencing, using samples from week 0 (after pre-vaccination and before ZPIV) and week 52. Paper-wide results and their limitations: The analysis covered only a subset of trial participants who had three doses and adequate samples, rather than the whole vaccinated cohort. Repertoire similarity across time-points and stimulations was higher in JEV-pre-vaccinated donors than in YFV-pre-vaccinated donors, indicating more clonotypes shared between ZIKV and JEV stimulation. CD8 T cell responses of very low magnitude were detected against ZIKV peptide pools and were observed in only a few individuals. After ZPIV, repertoire richness of CD4 T cells responding to conserved ZIKV epitopes significantly decreased in JEV-pre-vaccinated donors. Sample size limitations prevented peptide-pool deconvolution, so the individual peptides driving cross-reactive responses were not identified. Samples grouped by participant and showed no similarity between individuals, suggesting that no public TCRs were detected.

Library generation was performed with 5' RACE. TCRbeta libraries were pooled in proportion to their sorted cell numbers before sequencing. RNAzol RT was used to extract total RNA from the sorted cells, and cDNA was then synthesized using an oligo(dT) primer together with a template-switching oligo. The TCRbeta V-CDR3-J region was amplified by PCR between a SMARTer oligo primer and a TCRbeta constant-region primer using Kapa HiFi. A second PCR added Illumina adaptors and sample-specific index barcodes, with HighPrep bead cleanup and Bioanalyzer confirmation of a roughly 650 bp band. The libraries were sequenced on an Illumina MiSeq using 2x151 bp paired-end reads. Per the original workflow: Reads were demultiplexed with an in-house Java program, and MiXCR assigned TCRbeta annotations and counted clonotypes. Repertoire overlap used Morisita-Horn indices from the R package vegan, with UPGMA clustering and Circos plots of recurring clonotypes. Shannon diversity and richness were each normalized to the maximum value possible given the input cell numbers, so the resulting values fell between 0 and 1. MUSCLE was used to align CDR3beta sequences, SeqinR to compute distances, and R to plot multidimensional scaling. Starting from the raw public reads, TCRdb applied fastp trimming at Q25, assembled clones with MiXCR and retained in-frame beta chains. CDR3 protein duplicates are merged, each entry listing the most common genes and DNA. The authors' filters were not applied to this entry. The sample profile shows 440 or so distinct CDR3 sequences; about 14% of them were found once. The top ten clonotypes cover approximately 30% of the sample.

PBMCs were stained with CellTrace CFSE and grown for approximately six days in RPMI containing about 7.3% human serum and peptide pools at 1 ug/mL each. Unfixed proliferating CD4 T cells were sorted on a BD FACSAria as live CD56-CD19-CD16-CD3+CD4+ CFSE-low cells. The enrolled adults were healthy and tested seronegative for ZIKV, JEV, YFV, DENV and WNV on microneutralization screening. Samples came from a phase 1, double-blinded, randomized, placebo-controlled trial of an alum-adjuvanted Zika purified-inactivated virus (ZPIV) vaccine. Peripheral blood mononuclear cells were isolated by standard procedure and stored frozen in liquid nitrogen until use. The CDR3 runs 15 amino acids, cysteine and phenylalanine included. The retained sequence is limited to the CDR3, 45 bases, with the frame set at the first base. The germline V gene encodes CDR1 SGHTA and CDR2 FQGNSA. Trimming removed 5 bases from V and 0 bases from J, leaving 11 bases between the germline ends.

The receptor chain draws on TRBV7-2 and TRBJ1-3; the D gene is perhaps TRBD1, from 6 matching bases. The sample was antigen-activated CD4+ T cells from blood, cultured, taken during a Zika inactivated vaccine study. The sequence was obtained from an adult man who received an inactivated Zika virus vaccine. The CDR3 here reads CASSPDRFSGNTIYF. The nucleotide sequence is given as TGTGCCAGCAGCCCAGACAGGTTCTCTGGAAACACCATATATTTT.